This T cell receptor (beta chain) came from a study of OX40 agonist ivuxolimab in advanced cancers. Study-wide background: The drug used for patients, ivuxolimab, was an agonistic anti-OX40 (CD134) antibody. Enrollees could have had prior anti-PD-1, anti-PD-L1 or anti-CTLA-4 therapy, which approximately 40% had received. Overall study findings and caveats: Blood T cells, both CD4+ and CD8+, expanded clonally by week 6 at 0.1 to 3.0 mg/kg.

Enrollment shut out patients with autoimmune disease history or systemic immunosuppression. This clone was counted only a few times. Antigen unknown. The length of the CDR3 is 12 residues. Germline CDR1 is SGHVS and CDR2 is FNYEAQ. Trimming took 3 bases from V and 12 from J, leaving 12 bases between them. TCRdb keeps only in-frame clones here, not all; method: immunoSEQ multiplex PCR. The sample records approximately 82,000 clones, roughly four fifths being singletons. The sequenced sample was CD4+ or CD8+ T cells sorted from blood, obtained in a trial of the OX40 agonist ivuxolimab. This TCR was recovered from an adult with an advanced solid tumor such as melanoma, head and neck, liver or kidney cancer. The chain combines TRBV7-6 with TRBJ2-1, with D possibly being TRBD2 (6 bases). The CDR3 nucleotides are TGTGCCAGCAGCTTGCCGGGTAGCGGGCAGTTCTTC. This translates into CASSLPGSGQFF.